A selection of T cell receptor beta chains follows, all from one sample in a study of blood T cell repertoires in COVID-19. Profiled with immunoSEQ multiplex PCR; TCRdb holds only in-frame clones, not every one. The sample shows 150,000 to 200,000 clones, roughly 89% of them seen only once. The sample taken for sequencing was peripheral blood. These receptors were obtained from a woman aged 45-65 years with acute or convalescent COVID-19. The CDR3 runs from the conserved cysteine through the conserved F or W. A D gene is named only where the DNA matches it firmly. Size is omitted from some rows. Given values are once, few, many or a class for expanded clones.

d_gene: -; v_gene: TRBV29-1; j_gene: TRBJ1-1; abundance: few; CDR3aa: CSVRGNTEAFF; CDR3nt: TGCAGCGTTAGGGGAAACACTGAAGCTTTCTTT
d_gene: -; v_gene: TRBV6-2/TRBV6-3; j_gene: TRBJ2-2; abundance: -; CDR3aa: CASSYAGWQNTGELFF; CDR3nt: TGTGCCAGCAGTTACGCGGGGTGGCAAAACACCGGGGAGCTGTTTTTT
d_gene: TRBD1; v_gene: TRBV10-2; j_gene: TRBJ1-2; abundance: -; CDR3aa: CASSESGTAYGYTF; CDR3nt: TGCGCCAGCAGTGAGTCCGGGACAGCCTATGGCTACACCTTC
d_gene: -; v_gene: TRBV9; j_gene: TRBJ2-1; abundance: few; CDR3aa: CASSVVGKTGYNEQFF; CDR3nt: TGTGCCAGCAGCGTAGTTGGCAAGACCGGGTACAATGAGCAGTTCTTC
d_gene: -; v_gene: TRBV5-6; j_gene: TRBJ2-7; abundance: -; CDR3aa: CASSLVRTDYYEQYF; CDR3nt: TGTGCCAGCAGCTTGGTGCGGACAGATTACTACGAGCAGTACTTC
d_gene: TRBD2; v_gene: TRBV7-6; j_gene: TRBJ2-1; abundance: -; CDR3aa: CASSIAGPSSYNEQFF; CDR3nt: TGTGCCAGCAGCATAGCGGGCCCCAGCTCCTACAATGAGCAGTTCTTC
d_gene: -; v_gene: TRBV30; j_gene: TRBJ1-6; abundance: -; CDR3aa: CAWSPDPGWNSPLHF; CDR3nt: TGTGCCTGGAGCCCGGACCCGGGGTGGAATTCACCCCTCCACTTT
d_gene: -; v_gene: TRBV19; j_gene: TRBJ2-2; abundance: -; CDR3aa: CASSMPGNTGELFF; CDR3nt: TGTGCCAGTAGTATGCCAGGGAACACCGGGGAGCTGTTTTTT
d_gene: -; v_gene: TRBV4-3; j_gene: TRBJ1-5; abundance: once; CDR3aa: CASSQDWGPGHQPQHF; CDR3nt: TGCGCCAGCAGCCAAGATTGGGGGCCAGGGCATCAGCCCCAGCATTTT
d_gene: TRBD1; v_gene: TRBV15; j_gene: TRBJ1-2; abundance: -; CDR3aa: CATSRPGTGFGYTF; CDR3nt: TGTGCCACCAGCAGACCCGGGACAGGGTTTGGCTACACCTTC
d_gene: TRBD1; v_gene: TRBV19; j_gene: TRBJ2-2; abundance: -; CDR3aa: CATKAWGQGAVGELFF; CDR3nt: TGTGCCACCAAAGCATGGGGACAGGGGGCCGTCGGGGAGCTGTTTTTT
d_gene: -; v_gene: TRBV7-7; j_gene: TRBJ2-1; abundance: -; CDR3aa: CASSLREGAPHNEQFF; CDR3nt: TGTGCCAGCAGCTTAAGGGAAGGGGCCCCCCACAATGAGCAGTTCTTC
d_gene: -; v_gene: TRBV6-5; j_gene: TRBJ1-1; abundance: once; CDR3aa: CASTLQLPLGTEAFF; CDR3nt: TGTGCCAGCACCCTTCAACTACCCCTGGGCACTGAAGCTTTCTTT
d_gene: TRBD2; v_gene: TRBV19; j_gene: TRBJ2-4; abundance: -; CDR3aa: CASSFSSGRGNLAKNIQYF; CDR3nt: TGTGCCAGTAGTTTTTCTAGCGGGAGGGGGAACTTAGCCAAAAACATTCAGTACTTC
d_gene: TRBD2; v_gene: TRBV14; j_gene: TRBJ2-7; abundance: -; CDR3aa: CASSPSPGLAALEQYF; CDR3nt: TGTGCCAGCAGCCCCAGTCCGGGACTAGCGGCCCTCGAGCAGTACTTC